One T cell receptor beta chain is described in this entry. Its antigen is not known. The data are from a study of cytomegalovirus exposure and HLA in healthy donors. Study at large: In a previous analysis, 95 million to 130 million unique TCR beta sequences were found from 170 million or so T cells. Study-wide findings and caveats: TCR sequences were mostly rare, though some public TCRs occurred in many donors. Some V segments (TRBV6-2 and TRBV6-3 among them) were excluded as indistinguishable. Being productive about 90% or about 30% of the time was typical of most TCR beta V segments in an earlier analysis.

The CDR3 contains 15 residues. From germline, CDR1 is SGHNT and CDR2 YENEEA. The V gene end was trimmed by 4 bases and the J gene end by 1 base; junction bases not matched to a gene: 6. Vbeta (60) and Jbeta (13) primers were used in the PCR. TCRdb's copy holds only in-frame clones and misses some; the assay was immunoSEQ multiplex PCR. Its listing shows some 140,000 clones. The sequencing sample was made of PBMCs. The chain uses TRBV11-3 and TRBJ1-1; 7 positions agree with TRBD1. The receptor was isolated from a woman in her forties in good health and CMV-seronegative. CDR3 in amino acids: CASSSSDRRNTEAFF. In nucleotides, the CDR3 is TGTGCCAGCAGCTCCTCGGACAGGCGGAACACTGAAGCTTTCTTT. The entire variable domain, with the rest obtained from reference TRBV11-3 and TRBJ1-1, is as follows: EAGVVQSPRYKIIEKKQPVAFWCNPISGHNTLYWYLQNLGQGPELLIRYENEEAVDDSQLPKDRFSAERLKGVDSTLKIQPAELGDSAVYLCASSSSDRRNTEAFFGQGTRLTVV.